This T cell receptor (beta chain) was retrieved from a study of blood T cell repertoires in COVID-19. Whole-study context: Specimens from acute and convalescent COVID-19 originated in the United States, Italy and Spain. In each case, the material was cDNA or gDNA derived from T cells, B-cell-depleted T cells, or PBMCs.

Trimming cost V 5 bases and J 2 bases; bases outside gene matches: 3. The CDR3 loop spans 14 amino acids. CDR1 and CDR2 from the germline V gene are LNHDA and SQIVND (reference sequence). Authors' processing steps: The assay estimated nucleated cells by amplifying reference gene primers. Sequencing was performed with immunoSEQ multiplex PCR; in TCRdb, only in-frame clones are kept and a portion is missing. V and J calls and clone size come straight from that table; D and trimming were deduced from the DNA. Of 150,000 to 200,000 clones in the sample, almost 80% were seen once. This chain connects TRBV19 to TRBJ2-7, with 10 nucleotides matching TRBD2. The sample taken for sequencing was peripheral blood. The clonotype comes from a man aged 55 to 70 with active or convalescent COVID-19. CDR3 in amino acids: CASSRTSGPYEQYF. In DNA, the CDR3 is TGTGCCAGTAGTCGGACTAGCGGCCCCTACGAGCAGTACTTC.